This is a list of T cell receptor beta chains from one sample in a study of beta chain features in type 1 diabetes. TCRdb's table, derived via immunoSEQ multiplex PCR, lists solely in-frame clones and lacks some. The top ten clones hold about 0.018% of a sample with some 250,000 clones, 14% of them seen once. Sequencing was performed on naive CD4+ T cells from blood. The receptors shown here come from a man aged 30 to 45 with type 1 diabetes. Both conserved end residues are part of each CDR3. The D gene is left open where the match is weak. The size field is filled for only some rows; it gives once, few, many or a size class.

D gene	clone size	V gene	J gene	CDR3 protein	CDR3 DNA
TRBD1	NA	TRBV4-1	TRBJ2-7	CASSTRQGPYEQYF	TGCGCCAGCAGCACACGACAGGGCCCCTACGAGCAGTACTTC
NA	NA	TRBV5-4	TRBJ1-3	CASSSRGNTIYF	TGTGCCAGCAGCTCCAGGGGAAACACCATATATTTT
NA	few	TRBV21-1	TRBJ1-5	CASSISPGGNQPQHF	TGTGCCAGCAGCATTTCGCCCGGAGGGAATCAGCCCCAGCATTTT
NA	few	TRBV20-1	TRBJ1-2	CSARVELGYTF	TGCAGTGCTAGAGTTGAGTTAGGCTACACCTTC
TRBD1	few	TRBV10-3	TRBJ2-5	CATRNSGTGVQETQYF	TGTGCCACCCGGAACAGCGGGACAGGGGTTCAAGAGACCCAGTACTTC
NA	few	TRBV7-2	TRBJ2-4	CASSPRGGAGNIQYF	TGTGCCAGCAGCCCTAGGGGGGGGGCCGGAAACATTCAGTACTTC
TRBD1	few	TRBV18	TRBJ2-3	CASFSGTGLADTQYF	TGTGCCAGCTTTTCCGGGACAGGGTTGGCAGATACGCAGTATTTT
NA	few	TRBV7-8	TRBJ1-1	CASRPPQVMNTEAFF	TGTGCCAGCAGACCACCGCAGGTCATGAACACTGAAGCTTTCTTT
NA	few	TRBV5-4	TRBJ2-1	CASSLGGRGSYNEQFF	TGTGCCAGCAGCTTGGGAGGCAGGGGTTCCTACAATGAGCAGTTCTTC
TRBD1	NA	TRBV5-8	TRBJ1-2	CASSLEQGNYGYTF	TGTGCCAGCAGCTTGGAACAGGGGAACTATGGCTACACCTTC
NA	few	TRBV25-1	TRBJ2-5	CASSGRGGPDDF	TGTGCCAGCAGTGGACGAGGGGGACCCGATGACTTC
NA	few	TRBV6-6	TRBJ1-2	CASRLQEDYGYTF	TGTGCCAGCAGACTGCAGGAGGACTATGGCTACACCTTC
NA	NA	TRBV19	TRBJ1-1	CASSIGGLTEAFF	TGTGCCAGTAGTATAGGGGGGCTCACTGAAGCTTTCTTT
TRBD1	few	TRBV4-1	TRBJ1-1	CASSHPGQGAEAFF	TGCGCCAGCAGCCATCCCGGACAGGGGGCCGAAGCTTTCTTT
NA	few	TRBV18	TRBJ1-1	CASSPQGLEAFF	TGTGCCAGCTCACCTCAGGGACTTGAAGCTTTCTTT
NA	few	TRBV29-1	TRBJ1-2	CSALQGNDYGYTF	TGCAGCGCCTTGCAGGGGAATGACTATGGCTACACCTTC
NA	few	TRBV19	TRBJ2-1	CASSIIGNDNEQFF	TGTGCCAGTAGTATAATCGGGAACGACAATGAGCAGTTCTTC
TRBD1	NA	TRBV18	TRBJ2-1	CASSLGTGSTEQFF	TGTGCCAGCTCACTTGGGACAGGATCGACAGAGCAGTTCTTC
TRBD1	few	TRBV11-2	TRBJ2-7	CASRSQAGGGEQYF	TGTGCCAGCAGATCCCAAGCAGGGGGCGGCGAGCAGTACTTC
NA	NA	TRBV29-1	TRBJ1-1	CSVTTTGRTEAFF	TGCAGCGTTACCACTACAGGGCGGACTGAAGCTTTCTTT
TRBD1	few	TRBV25-1	TRBJ1-5	CASSGGTGGPNQPQHF	TGTGCCAGCAGTGGAGGGACAGGGGGCCCGAATCAGCCCCAGCATTTT
NA	NA	TRBV5-1	TRBJ2-3	CASSLQGSSTDTQYF	TGCGCCAGCAGCTTGCAGGGGAGCTCAACAGATACGCAGTATTTT
TRBD1	NA	TRBV29-1	TRBJ1-4	CSVGGQDKATNEKLFF	TGCAGCGTTGGGGGACAGGACAAGGCAACTAATGAAAAACTGTTTTTT
NA	few	TRBV30	TRBJ2-7	CAWSVTGQAPFYEQYF	TGTGCCTGGAGTGTAACGGGACAAGCTCCGTTCTACGAGCAGTACTTC
NA	few	TRBV11-2	TRBJ2-1	CASSGPKNGHEQFF	TGTGCCAGCAGCGGGCCGAAAAATGGCCATGAGCAGTTCTTC
NA	NA	TRBV19	TRBJ1-2	CASSEVLIANYGYTF	TGTGCCAGTAGCGAGGTCCTGATAGCTAACTATGGCTACACCTTC
TRBD1	few	TRBV29-1	TRBJ2-6	CSARQGAAGGANVLTF	TGCAGCGCTCGACAGGGGGCGGCTGGTGGGGCCAACGTCCTGACTTTC
TRBD2	few	TRBV6-5	TRBJ2-1	CASSLAGGRGNEQFF	TGTGCCAGCAGTTTAGCGGGAGGGCGGGGAAATGAGCAGTTCTTC
NA	few	TRBV6-1	TRBJ2-7	CASSEALLGSYEQYF	TGTGCCAGCAGTGAAGCACTCCTAGGATCCTACGAGCAGTACTTC
TRBD1	NA	TRBV12-5	TRBJ1-2	CASGLVMDRGRTYGYTF	TGTGCTAGTGGTTTGGTAATGGACAGGGGCCGTACCTATGGCTACACCTTC
NA	NA	TRBV6-1	TRBJ1-1	CASRNAARGTEAFF	TGTGCCAGCAGGAATGCGGCCAGGGGCACTGAAGCTTTCTTT
NA	NA	TRBV30	TRBJ2-7	CAWSGSLFYEQYF	TGTGCCTGGAGTGGTTCACTTTTCTACGAGCAGTACTTC
TRBD2	few	TRBV7-2	TRBJ2-3	CASSRVASGSGDTQYF	TGTGCCAGCAGCCGTGTAGCTAGCGGGAGCGGAGATACGCAGTATTTT
NA	NA	TRBV11-3	TRBJ1-4	CASSLSPGATNEKLFF	TGTGCCAGCAGCTTGAGTCCAGGGGCAACTAATGAAAAACTGTTTTTT
TRBD1	NA	TRBV19	TRBJ2-2	CASRVGQGRTGELFF	TGTGCCAGTAGAGTCGGACAGGGGCGTACCGGGGAGCTGTTTTTT
TRBD1	NA	TRBV19	TRBJ1-2	CASSPGQGTYGYTF	TGTGCCAGTAGCCCCGGACAGGGGACATATGGCTACACCTTC
TRBD2	few	TRBV6-1	TRBJ2-7	CASTRGGMYEQYF	TGTGCCAGCACTCGGGGGGGCATGTACGAGCAGTACTTC
NA	few	TRBV9	TRBJ1-1	CASSVDARTEAFF	TGTGCCAGCAGCGTAGACGCTCGGACTGAAGCTTTCTTT
NA	NA	TRBV5-1	TRBJ1-6	CASSLAGQRNSPLHF	TGCGCCAGCAGCTTGGCAGGACAGAGGAATTCACCCCTCCACTTT
NA	NA	TRBV5-1	TRBJ2-7	CASSLSTYSYEQYF	TGCGCCAGCAGCTTGTCTACGTACTCCTACGAGCAGTACTTC
NA	NA	TRBV18	TRBJ2-4	CASSIGAAKNIQYF	TGTGCCAGCTCAATAGGGGCGGCCAAAAACATTCAGTACTTC
TRBD2	NA	TRBV5-1	TRBJ2-5	CASSIAGTSGGQETQYF	TGCGCCAGCAGCATAGCCGGGACTAGCGGGGGACAAGAGACCCAGTACTTC
NA	NA	TRBV11-2	TRBJ2-2	CASSLRGANTGELFF	TGTGCCAGCAGCTTAAGGGGCGCGAACACCGGGGAGCTGTTTTTT
TRBD1	few	TRBV5-4	TRBJ2-7	CAISRDRDSEQYF	TGTGCCATCTCTCGAGACAGGGATTCCGAGCAGTACTTC
NA	NA	TRBV11-2	TRBJ2-7	CASSLVQLTYEQYF	TGTGCCAGCAGCTTAGTACAGCTGACCTACGAGCAGTACTTC